The rows below give T cell receptor beta chains drawn from one sample of a study of OX40 agonist ivuxolimab in advanced cancers. This table comes from immunoSEQ multiplex PCR, and its TCRdb copy is limited to in-frame clones, with some not included. There are fewer than 70,000 clones in the sample; 87% occur only once, and under 3.5% lies in the top ten. The sample in question was CD4+ or CD8+ T cells sorted from blood, obtained in a trial of the OX40 agonist ivuxolimab. These TCRs come from an adult with an advanced solid tumor such as melanoma, head and neck, liver or kidney cancer. The CDR3 runs from the conserved cysteine through the conserved F or W. The order of the fields is D gene, clone size, V gene, J gene, CDR3 DNA, CDR3 protein. D genes are given only for firm matches. The listing skips clone size in some rows; elsewhere it reads once, few, many or a size class.

D: .; size: .; V: TRBV30; J: TRBJ1-1; DNA: TGTGCCTGGAGTAAGACGGGAGACACTGAAGCTTTCTTT; CDR3: CAWSKTGDTEAFF
D: .; size: .; V: TRBV6-1; J: TRBJ1-2; DNA: TGTGCCAGCAGTGAAGCTCAGGTTGGCTACACCTTC; CDR3: CASSEAQVGYTF
D: .; size: .; V: TRBV11-3; J: TRBJ1-6; DNA: TGTGCCAGCAGCTTAGCTGCGGGGGCGGGTTCACCCCTCCACTTT; CDR3: CASSLAAGAGSPLHF
D: TRBD2; size: .; V: TRBV7-6; J: TRBJ2-7; DNA: TGTGCCAGCAGCTTAGGCGTAGCGGGGGCGGGGGAGCAGTACTTC; CDR3: CASSLGVAGAGEQYF
D: TRBD1; size: .; V: TRBV30; J: TRBJ1-6; DNA: TGTGCCTGGAACGACAGGGCAAATCCCAATTCACCCCTCCACTTT; CDR3: CAWNDRANPNSPLHF
D: .; size: .; V: TRBV18; J: TRBJ2-2; DNA: TGTGCCAGCTCACCGGGACTTACGAACACCGGGGAGCTGTTTTTT; CDR3: CASSPGLTNTGELFF
D: .; size: .; V: TRBV10-3; J: TRBJ2-7; DNA: TGTGCCATCGTAAGCTACGAGCAGTACTTC; CDR3: CAIVSYEQYF
D: .; size: few; V: TRBV6-1; J: TRBJ1-5; DNA: TGTGCCAGCAGTGAAGGACATCTTCGCAATCAGCCCCAGCATTTT; CDR3: CASSEGHLRNQPQHF
D: TRBD2; size: .; V: TRBV29-1; J: TRBJ2-1; DNA: TGCAGCGTAGGGCGGGGGGGGTACAATGAGCAGTTCTTC; CDR3: CSVGRGGYNEQFF
D: TRBD2; size: .; V: TRBV9; J: TRBJ2-7; DNA: TGTGCCAGCAGCGCACCGGGACATCGGGGGGGTGAGCAGTACTTC; CDR3: CASSAPGHRGGEQYF
D: .; size: .; V: TRBV28; J: TRBJ2-7; DNA: TGTGCCAGCAGCCGGAGGGGGGGGTCAAACTACGAGCAGTACTTC; CDR3: CASSRRGGSNYEQYF
D: .; size: .; V: TRBV28; J: TRBJ2-7; DNA: TGTGCCAGCAGGCGGGCGAGGTACGAGCAGTACTTC; CDR3: CASRRARYEQYF
D: .; size: .; V: TRBV5-4; J: TRBJ1-2; DNA: TGTGCCAGCAGCACCGGGACGGCAAACTATGGCTACACCTTC; CDR3: CASSTGTANYGYTF
D: .; size: .; V: TRBV19; J: TRBJ2-3; DNA: TGTGCCAGTACTTTGACTGGCGGGGCGGCAGATACGCAGTATTTT; CDR3: CASTLTGGAADTQYF
D: .; size: .; V: TRBV15; J: TRBJ1-1; DNA: TGTGCCACCAGCCTTCAGGCTGGCGGAGTTGAAGCTTTCTTT; CDR3: CATSLQAGGVEAFF
D: TRBD1; size: .; V: TRBV28; J: TRBJ1-5; DNA: TGTGCCAGCAGCCCGGGACAGGGGGTACAGCCCCAGCATTTT; CDR3: CASSPGQGVQPQHF
D: .; size: .; V: TRBV5-6; J: TRBJ2-1; DNA: TGTGCCAGCAGCTTCGGGCTCAGGGGGGTCTACAATGAGCAGTTCTTC; CDR3: CASSFGLRGVYNEQFF
D: TRBD1; size: .; V: TRBV9; J: TRBJ2-3; DNA: TGTGCCAGCAGCGCCCTGACAGGGACGGCAGATACGCAGTATTTT; CDR3: CASSALTGTADTQYF
D: .; size: .; V: TRBV5-1; J: TRBJ1-1; DNA: TGCGCCAGCAGCCCATTCGGACACGGGAACACTGAAGCTTTCTTT; CDR3: CASSPFGHGNTEAFF
D: .; size: .; V: TRBV6-6; J: TRBJ1-5; DNA: TGTGCCAGCAGTTACTCGAGAGGTCAGCCCCAGCATTTT; CDR3: CASSYSRGQPQHF
D: .; size: .; V: TRBV7-2; J: TRBJ2-2; DNA: TGTGCCAGCAGCCCCAGCGTTCCTCCAGGAACCGGGGAGCTGTTTTTT; CDR3: CASSPSVPPGTGELFF
D: TRBD2; size: .; V: TRBV7-2; J: TRBJ2-5; DNA: TGTGCCAGCAGCTTAGGCCTAGCGGGGGGCCAAGAGACCCAGTACTTC; CDR3: CASSLGLAGGQETQYF
D: TRBD2; size: .; V: TRBV11-3; J: TRBJ2-2; DNA: TGTGCCCCCCACGGGGGGACTCGGAACACCGGGGAGCTGTTTTTT; CDR3: CAPHGGTRNTGELFF
D: .; size: .; V: TRBV5-1; J: TRBJ2-1; DNA: TGCGCCAGCAGCTGGGACCTAGGGGAGCAGTTCTTC; CDR3: CASSWDLGEQFF
D: TRBD1; size: .; V: TRBV30; J: TRBJ1-5; DNA: TGTGCCTGGAGCCGGGACAGTAGCAATCAGCCCCAGCATTTT; CDR3: CAWSRDSSNQPQHF
D: TRBD1; size: medium-sized; V: TRBV4-2; J: TRBJ1-2; DNA: TGTGCCAGCAGCCAAGGGAATGCAGGGGGCGGCTATGGCTACACCTTC; CDR3: CASSQGNAGGGYGYTF
D: TRBD2; size: .; V: TRBV5-6; J: TRBJ2-7; DNA: TGTGCCAGCAGCCCAACGGGGACTAGCGGCACCTACGAGCAGTACTTC; CDR3: CASSPTGTSGTYEQYF
D: TRBD1; size: .; V: TRBV5-4; J: TRBJ1-2; DNA: TGTGCCAGCAGCAAATGGACAGGGAAGTATGGCTACACCTTC; CDR3: CASSKWTGKYGYTF
D: .; size: .; V: TRBV30; J: TRBJ1-6; DNA: TGTGCCTGGAACCTGGGTGCGAGCTCCTATAATTCACCCCTCCACTTT; CDR3: CAWNLGASSYNSPLHF
D: .; size: .; V: TRBV12-2; J: TRBJ2-7; DNA: TGTGCAAGTCGCTTAGAGAGCCCTTGGGGGGGCCCCTACGAGCAGTACTTC; CDR3: CASRLESPWGGPYEQYF
D: .; size: once; V: TRBV12-5; J: TRBJ1-1; DNA: TGTGCTAGTGGCCCCTCGGGGTTTACCACTGAAGCTTTCTTT; CDR3: CASGPSGFTTEAFF
D: TRBD1; size: .; V: TRBV6-5; J: TRBJ1-2; DNA: TGTGCCAGCAGTTATGAGGGGGGACAGGGAGGGTATGGCTACACCTTC; CDR3: CASSYEGGQGGYGYTF
D: .; size: .; V: TRBV4-1; J: TRBJ2-1; DNA: TGCGCCAGCAGCCAAGAGCTGGGGAAGTCGGGGTTGAATGAGCAGTTCTTC; CDR3: CASSQELGKSGLNEQFF
D: TRBD1; size: .; V: TRBV9; J: TRBJ2-2; DNA: TGTGCCAGCAGCACACAGGGGGTCGGGGAGCTGTTTTTT; CDR3: CASSTQGVGELFF
D: .; size: .; V: TRBV5-6; J: TRBJ1-1; DNA: TGTGCCAGCAGCCAGGGGAGTGAAGCTTTCTTT; CDR3: CASSQGSEAFF
D: TRBD2; size: .; V: TRBV7-2; J: TRBJ2-7; DNA: TGTGCCAGCAGCCGACCGTTTGCGGGACTAGCGGGGGGGCTGGGCGAGCAGTACTTC; CDR3: CASSRPFAGLAGGLGEQYF
D: TRBD2; size: .; V: TRBV15; J: TRBJ2-3; DNA: TGTGCCACCAGCAGGGCCGGGACTAGCGGGATCCGGGGGGATACGCAGTATTTT; CDR3: CATSRAGTSGIRGDTQYF
D: .; size: .; V: TRBV18; J: TRBJ2-1; DNA: TGTGCCAGCTCACCTTCTAGAGCTAAGGATGAGCAGTTCTTC; CDR3: CASSPSRAKDEQFF
D: .; size: .; V: TRBV28; J: TRBJ2-6; DNA: TGTGCCAGCAGTTTATACGGGGGATCTGGGGCCAACGTCCTGACTTTC; CDR3: CASSLYGGSGANVLTF
D: TRBD1; size: .; V: TRBV7-3; J: TRBJ1-1; DNA: TGTGCCAGCAGCTCGGGACAGGGGGGACTTTTGAACACTGAAGCTTTCTTT; CDR3: CASSSGQGGLLNTEAFF
D: .; size: .; V: TRBV18; J: TRBJ2-3; DNA: TGTGCCAGCTCACCAGGTCAGCGGAGCACAGATACGCAGTATTTT; CDR3: CASSPGQRSTDTQYF
D: .; size: .; V: TRBV19; J: TRBJ1-5; DNA: TGTGCCAGTAGTATAGGGGGGTTAGAGGCAGGCAATCAGCCCCAGCATTTT; CDR3: CASSIGGLEAGNQPQHF
D: TRBD2; size: .; V: TRBV9; J: TRBJ2-5; DNA: TGTGCCAGCAGCCCCCGAGCGGGGTATGAGACCCAGTACTTC; CDR3: CASSPRAGYETQYF
D: TRBD1; size: once; V: TRBV28; J: TRBJ1-6; DNA: TGTGCCAGCAGTTTAATCGGGACAGGGAATTCACCCCTCCACTTT; CDR3: CASSLIGTGNSPLHF
D: .; size: .; V: TRBV15; J: TRBJ2-5; DNA: TGTGCCACCAGCAGGGCGTCGGAAAGGTTTGGTGAGACCCAGTACTTC; CDR3: CATSRASERFGETQYF
D: TRBD2; size: .; V: TRBV5-4; J: TRBJ2-2; DNA: TGTGCCAGCACCAATGGGGGGGTAAACACCGGGGAGCTGTTTTTT; CDR3: CASTNGGVNTGELFF
D: .; size: .; V: TRBV7-3; J: TRBJ2-3; DNA: TGTGCCAGCAGCCCGGGTGGGAGTGTCACAGATACGCAGTATTTT; CDR3: CASSPGGSVTDTQYF
D: .; size: .; V: TRBV7-9; J: TRBJ2-3; DNA: TGTGCCAGCAGCAAGGACTCTGTGGATACGCAGTATTTT; CDR3: CASSKDSVDTQYF
D: .; size: .; V: TRBV7-9; J: TRBJ2-7; DNA: TGTGCCAGCAGCTTGGACTACGAGCAGTACTTC; CDR3: CASSLDYEQYF
D: .; size: .; V: TRBV28; J: TRBJ2-7; DNA: TGTGCCAGCAGTTTATTTCGACTGCTGGGAGAGCAGTACTTC; CDR3: CASSLFRLLGEQYF
D: .; size: .; V: TRBV7-2; J: TRBJ1-1; DNA: TGTGCCAGCAGTCAGGACGGCTTGAACACTGAAGCTTTCTTT; CDR3: CASSQDGLNTEAFF